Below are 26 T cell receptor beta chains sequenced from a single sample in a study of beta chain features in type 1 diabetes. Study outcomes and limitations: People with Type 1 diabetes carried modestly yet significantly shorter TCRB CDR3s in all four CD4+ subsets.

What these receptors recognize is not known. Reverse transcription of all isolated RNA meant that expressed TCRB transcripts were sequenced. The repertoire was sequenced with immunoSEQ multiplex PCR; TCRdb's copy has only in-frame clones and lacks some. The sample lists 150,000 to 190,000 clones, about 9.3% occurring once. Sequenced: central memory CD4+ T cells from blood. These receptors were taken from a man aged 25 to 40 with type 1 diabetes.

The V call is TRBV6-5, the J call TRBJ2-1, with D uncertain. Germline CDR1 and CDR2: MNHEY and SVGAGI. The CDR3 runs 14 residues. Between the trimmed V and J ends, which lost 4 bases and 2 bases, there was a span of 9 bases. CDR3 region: CASSSNPAYNEQFF. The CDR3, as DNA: TGTGCCAGCAGTTCCAACCCGGCCTACAATGAGCAGTTCTTC.

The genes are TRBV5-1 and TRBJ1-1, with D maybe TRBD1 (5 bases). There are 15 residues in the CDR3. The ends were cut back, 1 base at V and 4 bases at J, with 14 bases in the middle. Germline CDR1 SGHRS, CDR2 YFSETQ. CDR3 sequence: CASSLQTGDGTEAFF. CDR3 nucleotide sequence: TGCGCCAGCAGCTTGCAAACGGGGGACGGCACTGAAGCTTTCTTT.

The CDR3 DNA sequence: TGCAGCGGTGGGGGGGCCGGCTACGAGCAGTACTTC. Protein product: CSGGGAGYEQYF. The chain uses TRBV29-1 and TRBJ2-7, with a weak D call TRBD2 (7 bases). This CDR3 contains 12 residues. The germline V gene has CDR1 SQVTM and CDR2 ANQGSEA. V was cut by 7 bases and J by 3 bases, with 13 bases left in between.

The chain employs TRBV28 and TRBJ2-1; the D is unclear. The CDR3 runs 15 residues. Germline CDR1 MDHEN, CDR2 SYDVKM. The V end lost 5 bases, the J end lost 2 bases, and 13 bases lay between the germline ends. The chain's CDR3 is CASSRIRHTYNEQFF. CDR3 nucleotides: TGTGCCAGCAGTAGAATCAGGCACACCTACAATGAGCAGTTCTTC.

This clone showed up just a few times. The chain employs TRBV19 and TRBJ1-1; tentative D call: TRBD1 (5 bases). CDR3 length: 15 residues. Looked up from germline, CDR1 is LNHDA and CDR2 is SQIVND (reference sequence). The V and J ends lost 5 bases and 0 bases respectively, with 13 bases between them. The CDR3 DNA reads TGTGCCAGTAGTCCCTGGGGGGGGATGAACACTGAAGCTTTCTTT. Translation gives CASSPWGGMNTEAFF.

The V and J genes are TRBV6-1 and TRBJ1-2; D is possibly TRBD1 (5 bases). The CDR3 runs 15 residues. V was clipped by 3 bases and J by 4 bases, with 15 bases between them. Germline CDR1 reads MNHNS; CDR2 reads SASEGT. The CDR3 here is CASSDAAGVGYGYTF. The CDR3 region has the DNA TGTGCCAGCAGTGATGCGGCGGGGGTTGGCTATGGCTACACCTTC.

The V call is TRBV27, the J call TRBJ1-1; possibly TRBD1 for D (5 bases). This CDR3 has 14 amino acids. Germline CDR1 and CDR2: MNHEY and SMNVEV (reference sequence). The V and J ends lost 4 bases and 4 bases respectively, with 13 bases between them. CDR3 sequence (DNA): TGTGCCAGCAGTTCGCCAGGGAGGAGCACTGAAGCTTTCTTT. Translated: CASSSPGRSTEAFF.

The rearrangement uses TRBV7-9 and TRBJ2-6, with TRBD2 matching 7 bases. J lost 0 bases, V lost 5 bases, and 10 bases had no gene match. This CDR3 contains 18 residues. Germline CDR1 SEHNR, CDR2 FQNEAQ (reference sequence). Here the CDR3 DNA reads TGTGCCAGCAGCACGCCCGCGGGAGAAAGCTCTGGGGCCAACGTCCTGACTTTC. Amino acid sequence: CASSTPAGESSGANVLTF.

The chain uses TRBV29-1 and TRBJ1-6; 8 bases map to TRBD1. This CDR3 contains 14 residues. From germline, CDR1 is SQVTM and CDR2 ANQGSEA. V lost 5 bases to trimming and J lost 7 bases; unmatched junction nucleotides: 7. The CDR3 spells CSVSTGTGNSPLHF. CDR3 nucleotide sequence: TGCAGCGTTAGCACCGGGACAGGCAATTCACCCCTCCACTTT.

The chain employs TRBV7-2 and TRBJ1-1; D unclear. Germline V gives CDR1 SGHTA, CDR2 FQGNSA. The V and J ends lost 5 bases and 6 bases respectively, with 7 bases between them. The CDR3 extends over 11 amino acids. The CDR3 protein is CASSPLAEAFF. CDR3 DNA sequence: TGTGCCAGCAGCCCACTTGCTGAAGCTTTCTTT.

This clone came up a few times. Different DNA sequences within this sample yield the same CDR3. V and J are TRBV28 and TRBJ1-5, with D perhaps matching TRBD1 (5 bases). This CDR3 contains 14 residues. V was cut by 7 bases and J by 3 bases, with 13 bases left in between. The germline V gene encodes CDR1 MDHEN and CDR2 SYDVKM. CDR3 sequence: CASTPGGYNQPQHF. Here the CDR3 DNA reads TGTGCCAGCACCCCCGGGGGGTACAATCAGCCCCAGCATTTT.

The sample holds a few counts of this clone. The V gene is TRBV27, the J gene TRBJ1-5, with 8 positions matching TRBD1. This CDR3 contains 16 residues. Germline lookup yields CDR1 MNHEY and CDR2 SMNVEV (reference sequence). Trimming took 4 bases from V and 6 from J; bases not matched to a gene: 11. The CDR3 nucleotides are TGTGCCAGCAGTTCCGGGGCAGGGGGCGCGGTTCAGCCCCAGCATTTT. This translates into CASSSGAGGAVQPQHF.

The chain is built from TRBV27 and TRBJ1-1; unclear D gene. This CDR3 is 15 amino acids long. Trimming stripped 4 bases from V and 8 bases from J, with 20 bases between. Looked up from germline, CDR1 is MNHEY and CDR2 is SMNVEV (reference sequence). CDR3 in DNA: TGTGCCAGCAGTTCGATAAAATCACAGACTACCGAAGCTTTCTTT. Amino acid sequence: CASSSIKSQTTEAFF.

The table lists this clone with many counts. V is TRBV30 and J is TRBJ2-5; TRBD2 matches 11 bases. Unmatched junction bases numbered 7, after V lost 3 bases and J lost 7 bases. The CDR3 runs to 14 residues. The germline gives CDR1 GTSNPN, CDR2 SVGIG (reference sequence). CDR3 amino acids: CAWRLAGAGGTQYF. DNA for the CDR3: TGTGCCTGGAGACTAGCGGGAGCGGGAGGGACCCAGTACTTC.

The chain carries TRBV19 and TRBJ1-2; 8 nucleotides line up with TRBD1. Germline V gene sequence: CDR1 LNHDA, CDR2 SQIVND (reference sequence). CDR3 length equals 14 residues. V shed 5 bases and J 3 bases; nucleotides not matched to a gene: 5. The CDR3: CASSPDRAYYGYTF. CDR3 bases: TGTGCCAGTAGTCCGGACAGGGCTTACTATGGCTACACCTTC.

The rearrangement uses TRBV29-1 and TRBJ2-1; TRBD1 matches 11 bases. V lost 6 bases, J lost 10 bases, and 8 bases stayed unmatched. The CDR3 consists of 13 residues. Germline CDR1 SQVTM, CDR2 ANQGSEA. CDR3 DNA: TGCAGCGTGGAGAGGGACAGGGGGAACGAGCAGTTCTTC. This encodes CSVERDRGNEQFF.

The CDR3 region is CASSYSRAGDEQYF. For the CDR3, the DNA is TGTGCCAGCAGTTACTCCAGAGCGGGAGACGAGCAGTACTTC. J is TRBJ2-7 and V is TRBV6-5; the match to TRBD2 covers 8 bases. Germline values: CDR1 MNHEY, CDR2 SVGAGI. Unmatched junction bases numbered 3, after V lost 0 bases and J lost 5 bases. The CDR3 loop spans 14 amino acids.

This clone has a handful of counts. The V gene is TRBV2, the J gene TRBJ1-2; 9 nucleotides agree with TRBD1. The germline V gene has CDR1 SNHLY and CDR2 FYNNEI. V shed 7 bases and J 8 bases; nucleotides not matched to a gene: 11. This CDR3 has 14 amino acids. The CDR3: CASTRGQGQMGYTF. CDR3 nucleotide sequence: TGTGCCAGCACTCGGGGACAGGGCCAAATGGGCTACACCTTC.

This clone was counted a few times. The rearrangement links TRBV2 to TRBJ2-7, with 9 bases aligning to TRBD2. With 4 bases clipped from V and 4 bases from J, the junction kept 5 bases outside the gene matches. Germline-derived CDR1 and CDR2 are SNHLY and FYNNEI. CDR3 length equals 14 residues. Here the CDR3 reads CASSVAGGPYEQYF. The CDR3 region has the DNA TGTGCCAGCAGTGTTGCGGGAGGGCCTTACGAGCAGTACTTC.

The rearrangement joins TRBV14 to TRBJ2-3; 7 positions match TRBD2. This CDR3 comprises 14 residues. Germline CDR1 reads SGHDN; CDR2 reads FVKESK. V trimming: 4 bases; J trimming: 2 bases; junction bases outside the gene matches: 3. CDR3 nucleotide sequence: TGTGCCAGCAGCCCGAGCGGGGCCACAGATACGCAGTATTTT. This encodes CASSPSGATDTQYF.

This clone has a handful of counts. In DNA, the CDR3 is TGCGCCAGCAGCTTTCGACAGCTGACACAGGGGACTGAAGCTTTCTTT. This gives the protein CASSFRQLTQGTEAFF. The chain combines TRBV5-1 with TRBJ1-1; TRBD1 matches at 7 bases. J gave up 5 bases and V 2 bases, and 12 bases lay outside the gene matches. Looked up from germline, CDR1 is SGHRS and CDR2 is YFSETQ. The CDR3 contains 16 residues.

The CDR3 reads CASSYTGTGNYEQYF. CDR3 nucleotide sequence: TGTGCCAGCAGTTACACCGGGACAGGGAACTACGAGCAGTACTTC. This chain links TRBV7-2 with TRBJ2-7, with 9 bases aligning to TRBD1. V shed 6 bases and J 3 bases; nucleotides not matched to a gene: 9. Germline loops: CDR1 SGHTA, CDR2 FQGNSA. The CDR3 covers 15 residues.

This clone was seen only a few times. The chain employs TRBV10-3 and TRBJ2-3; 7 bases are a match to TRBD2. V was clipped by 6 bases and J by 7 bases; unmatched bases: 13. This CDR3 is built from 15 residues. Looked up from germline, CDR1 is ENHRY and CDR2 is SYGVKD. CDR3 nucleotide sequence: TGTGCCATCAGGAAGGCAGCGGGAATGAAATATACGCAGTATTTT. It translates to CAIRKAAGMKYTQYF.

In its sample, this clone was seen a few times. CDR3 region: CATSREGTREKYEQYF. CDR3 nucleotide sequence: TGTGCCACCAGCAGAGAGGGGACTCGGGAGAAATACGAGCAGTACTTC. The chain couples TRBV15 to TRBJ2-7, with TRBD2 as a possible D gene (6 bases). V was pared by 0 bases and J by 4 bases, with 16 bases between. The CDR3 sequence is 16 residues long. CDR1 is LNHNV and CDR2 is YYDKDF in the germline V gene (reference sequence).

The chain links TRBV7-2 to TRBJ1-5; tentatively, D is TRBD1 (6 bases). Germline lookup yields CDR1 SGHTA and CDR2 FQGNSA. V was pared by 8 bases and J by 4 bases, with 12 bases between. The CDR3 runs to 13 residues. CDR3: CASGLGQNQPQHF. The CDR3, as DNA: TGTGCCAGCGGACTTGGACAGAATCAGCCCCAGCATTTT.

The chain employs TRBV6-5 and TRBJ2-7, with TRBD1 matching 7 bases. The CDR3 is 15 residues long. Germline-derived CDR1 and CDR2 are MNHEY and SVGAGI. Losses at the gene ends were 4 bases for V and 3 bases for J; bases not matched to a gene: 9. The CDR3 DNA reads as TGTGCCAGCAGTTCCCCCAGGACAGGACGCTACGAGCAGTACTTC. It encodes CASSSPRTGRYEQYF.